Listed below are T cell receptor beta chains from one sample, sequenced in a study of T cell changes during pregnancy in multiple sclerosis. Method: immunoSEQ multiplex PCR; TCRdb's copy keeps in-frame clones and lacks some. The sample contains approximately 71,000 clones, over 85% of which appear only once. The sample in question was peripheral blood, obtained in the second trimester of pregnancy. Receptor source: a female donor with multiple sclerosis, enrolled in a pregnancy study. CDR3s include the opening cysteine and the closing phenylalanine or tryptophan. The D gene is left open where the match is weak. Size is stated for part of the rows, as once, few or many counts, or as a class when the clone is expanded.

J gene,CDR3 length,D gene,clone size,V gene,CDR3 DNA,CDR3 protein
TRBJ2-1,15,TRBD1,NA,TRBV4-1,TGCGCCAGCAGCCAAGACCCGGGACAGCTTAATGAGCAGTTCTTC,CASSQDPGQLNEQFF
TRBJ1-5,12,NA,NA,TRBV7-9,TGTGCCAGCAGCTTGGGCTTTCAGCCCCAGCATTTT,CASSLGFQPQHF
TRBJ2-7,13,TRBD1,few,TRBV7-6,TGTGCCAGCAGTGGCCAGGGGGCTGGCGAGCAGTACTTC,CASSGQGAGEQYF
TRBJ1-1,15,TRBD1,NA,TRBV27,TGTGCCAGCAGTCCAGGGACAGGGGGGAACACTGAAGCTTTCTTT,CASSPGTGGNTEAFF
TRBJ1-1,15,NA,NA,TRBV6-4,TGTGCCAGCAGGGACACGGGGGGTCCTAACACTGAAGCTTTCTTT,CASRDTGGPNTEAFF
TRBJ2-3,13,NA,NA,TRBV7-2,TGTGCCAGCAGCTCCAGACTCACAGATACGCAGTATTTT,CASSSRLTDTQYF
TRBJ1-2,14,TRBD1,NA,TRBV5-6,TGTGCCAGCAGCCAACGGGACAGGGGGCATGGCTACACCTTC,CASSQRDRGHGYTF
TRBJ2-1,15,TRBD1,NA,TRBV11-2,TGTGCCAGCAGCCAAACCTCGACAGGGTACAATGAGCAGTTCTTC,CASSQTSTGYNEQFF
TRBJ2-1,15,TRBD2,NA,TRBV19,TGTGCCAGTATGGGCGGACTAGCGGGGGGAAATGAGCAGTTCTTC,CASMGGLAGGNEQFF
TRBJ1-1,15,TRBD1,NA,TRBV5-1,TGCGCCAGCAGCTTGGAGACAGGGTGGTACACTGAAGCTTTCTTT,CASSLETGWYTEAFF
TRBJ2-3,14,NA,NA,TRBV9,TGTGCCAGCAGCAGGGCGGGGTTGAGAGATACGCAGTATTTT,CASSRAGLRDTQYF
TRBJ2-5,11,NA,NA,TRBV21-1,TGTGCCAGCAGCCTCCAAGAGACCCAGTACTTC,CASSLQETQYF
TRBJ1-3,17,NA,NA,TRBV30,TGTGCCTTCGAGGGCAGGCTCGCGACGAGTTTTAGGAACACCATATATTTT,CAFEGRLATSFRNTIYF
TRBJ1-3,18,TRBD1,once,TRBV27,TGTGCCAGCAGTCCCGTCCCGGGACAGGGTTTGGCTGGAAACACCATATATTTT,CASSPVPGQGLAGNTIYF
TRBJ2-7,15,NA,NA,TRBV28,TGTGCCAGCAGTCAAACAGGGGCGGGAACCTACGAGCAGTACTTC,CASSQTGAGTYEQYF